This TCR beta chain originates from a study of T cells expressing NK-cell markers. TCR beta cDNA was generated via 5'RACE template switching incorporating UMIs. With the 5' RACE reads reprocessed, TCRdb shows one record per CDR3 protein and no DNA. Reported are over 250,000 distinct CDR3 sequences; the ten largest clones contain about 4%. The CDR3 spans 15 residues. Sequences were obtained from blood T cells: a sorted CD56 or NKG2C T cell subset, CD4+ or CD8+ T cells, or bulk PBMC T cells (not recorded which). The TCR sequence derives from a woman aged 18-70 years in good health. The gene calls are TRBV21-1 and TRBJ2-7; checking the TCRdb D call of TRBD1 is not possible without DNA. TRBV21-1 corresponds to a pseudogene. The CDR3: CASSPRQSKPGEQYF.